This T cell receptor beta chain was recorded in a study of early T cells in non-severe SARS-CoV-2 infection. Overall study: Unsorted whole-blood RNA was sequenced in bulk, leaving chains unpaired. Study-level findings and limits: Lookups in VDJdb leaned toward anti-spike CD8 responses and missed private and CD4 specificities.

In this sample, this clonotype turned up many times. Its specificity is unknown. Unique molecular identifiers (one per individual cDNA molecule) were attached. TCRdb used MiXCR to reprocess the 5' RACE reads, holding one entry per CDR3 protein. The table has around 94,000 distinct CDR3 sequences, about 12% seen once. V was cut by 2 bases and J by 11 bases, with 13 bases left in between. CDR3 length: 13 residues. Germline V gene sequence: CDR1 LGHDT, CDR2 YNNKEL (reference sequence). The sample was whole blood. The receptor was derived from an adult who was a healthcare worker with PCR-confirmed SARS-CoV-2 infection or an uninfected control (not recorded which). The chain uses TRBV3-1 and TRBJ1-5; no clear D gene. CDR3 loop: CASSQYPSAAQHF. The CDR3 DNA reads as TGTGCCAGCAGCCAATACCCAAGCGCGGCCCAGCATTTT. Complete variable domain (other parts from reference TRBV3-1 and TRBJ1-5): DTAVSQTPKYLVTQMGNDKSIKCEQNLGHDTMYWYKQDSKKFLKIMFSYNNKELIINETVPNRFSPKSPDKAHLNLHINSLELGDSAVYFCASSQYPSAAQHFGDGTRLSIL.